A single sample gave rise to the 10 T cell receptor beta chains below, sequenced in a study of T-cell memory formation after mild COVID-19. TCRdb recomputed calls from the 5' RACE reads with MiXCR, one row per CDR3 protein. In the table there are roughly 150,000 distinct CDR3 sequences, 10% to 15% of which are singletons. What was sequenced was PBMCs or a T cell subset sorted from them (not recorded which). These receptors all come from a man between 18 and 29 years old who had mild COVID-19 (a few samples of this study predate the infection). Cell type and time point are not known.

The V call is TRBV18, the J call TRBJ1-2; D is unresolved. V was clipped by 2 bases and J by 6 bases, with 16 bases between them. The CDR3 is made up of 15 amino acids. Germline CDR1 and CDR2: KGHSH and LQKENI. CDR3 coding DNA: TGTGCCAGCTCACCAGCCAGTCGGACTCCCGATGGCTACACCTTC. It yields the protein CASSPASRTPDGYTF.

The chain combines TRBV5-6 with TRBJ2-1; TRBD2 might be the D (5 bases). The germline V gene has CDR1 SGHDT and CDR2 YYEEEE. The CDR3 consists of 12 residues. With 4 bases removed from V and 12 bases from J, the gap between germline ends came to 14 bases. CDR3 nucleotide sequence: TGTGCCAGCAGCCCTCGAGGGCTAAGGCAGTTCTTC. It specifies CASSPRGLRQFF.

The gene calls are TRBV27 and TRBJ2-5; D perhaps matches TRBD2 (6 bases). Germline V lookup: CDR1 MNHEY, CDR2 SMNVEV (reference sequence). Trimming cost V 8 bases and J 5 bases, with 15 bases left between them. The CDR3 loop spans 13 amino acids. The CDR3 DNA reads as TGTGCCAGCCAAACCGGGGGTCGCGAGACCCAGTACTTC. It codes for CASQTGGRETQYF.

The chain recombines TRBV11-2 with TRBJ1-1; TRBD1 matches 8 bases. V was clipped by 5 bases and J by 10 bases; unmatched bases: 6. CDR3 length equals 12 residues. In germline, CDR1 is SGHAT, CDR2 FQNNGV. The CDR3, as DNA: TGTGCCAGCAGCGCGCAGGGGGCGCGAGCTTTCTTT. It translates to CASSAQGARAFF.

The chain has TRBV6-5 and TRBJ2-7; unclear D gene. Germline V gives CDR1 MNHEY, CDR2 SVGAGI. With 6 bases removed from V and 8 bases from J, the gap between germline ends came to 17 bases. CDR3 length: 13 amino acids. The DNA of the CDR3 is TGTGCCAGCAGATCGAACGACCGACCGAAGCAGTACGTC. This encodes CASRSNDRPKQYV.

V gene TRBV7-2 combines with J gene TRBJ2-3; the D gene is possibly TRBD2 (5 bases). The CDR3 runs 13 residues. Germline V gene sequence: CDR1 SGHTA, CDR2 FQGNSA. Deletions cut 0 bases from V and 6 bases from J, with 7 bases between. The DNA of the CDR3 is TGTGCCAGCAGCTTAGCGAGGAGGGATACGCAGTATTTT. It translates to CASSLARRDTQYF.

This clonotype has more than one count but fewer than ten. The chain links TRBV6-1 to TRBJ2-7, with D unclear. CDR1 is MNHNS and CDR2 is SASEGT in the germline V gene. The CDR3 totals 14 residues. The V end lost 5 bases, the J end lost 4 bases, and 15 bases lay between the germline ends. The CDR3 loop reads CASSTATERYEQYF. The CDR3 nucleotides are TGTGCCAGCAGTACGGCAACGGAGCGATACGAGCAGTACTTC.

Only a few counts were recorded for this clonotype. This chain uses TRBV20-1 with TRBJ2-3; the match to TRBD2 covers 13 bases. The CDR3 runs 17 residues. Germline CDR1 DFQATT, CDR2 SNEGSKA (reference sequence). J lost 6 bases, V lost 2 bases, and 11 bases had no gene match. The CDR3 region is CSARRTSGGPEDDTQYF. The CDR3 coding sequence is TGCAGTGCTAGAAGGACTAGCGGGGGCCCGGAGGATGATACGCAGTATTTT.

In DNA, the CDR3 is TGCAGTGCGAGGGGAGGAACTGAAGCTTTCTTT. Translated, it gives CSARGGTEAFF. The chain has TRBV20-1 and TRBJ1-1; perhaps TRBD1 as D (5 bases). The V end was cut by 6 bases, the J end by 5 bases, with 10 bases between. Germline assignment: CDR1 DFQATT and CDR2 SNEGSKA (reference sequence). CDR3 length: 11 amino acids.

This clonotype has a count of ten or more. The chain is built from TRBV5-1 and TRBJ1-2; no firm D call. Trimming took 4 bases from V and 0 from J, leaving 13 bases between them. This CDR3 is 15 amino acids long. Germline lookup yields CDR1 SGHRS and CDR2 YFSETQ. The CDR3 loop is CASSADGFSNYGYTF. In nucleotides, the CDR3 is TGCGCCAGCAGCGCGGACGGATTTTCTAACTATGGCTACACCTTC. Supplemented by reference TRBV5-1 and TRBJ1-2, the full variable domain reads KAGVTQTPRYLIKTRGQQVTLSCSPISGHRSVSWYQQTPGQGLQFLFEYFSETQRNKGNFPGRFSGRQFSNSRSEMNVSTLELGDSALYLCASSADGFSNYGYTFGSGTRLTVV.